Shown below are 13 T cell receptor beta chains from a single sample sequenced in a study of a mutant IDH1 vaccine in newly diagnosed glioma. These TCRs' antigens remain unknown. Clones were read by immunoSEQ multiplex PCR, and TCRdb kept only the in-frame ones, dropping some. The sample records about 50,000 clones, approximately 92% being singletons. Described time point: week 35, safety follow-up. With topical imiquimod, each dose of the vaccine consisted of 300 ug of mutant IDH1 20-mer peptide. This material consisted of PBMCs, taken from a glioma patient whose treatment included an IDH1 peptide vaccine. These receptors all stem from a man aged 50 to 60 with glioma.

V and J are TRBV6-5 and TRBJ1-2, with TRBD1 as a possible D gene (5 bases). The CDR3 is 13 residues long. Germline V CDR1 and CDR2: MNHEY, SVGAGI. V lost 5 bases and J 2 bases, leaving 9 bases between the germline ends. Here the CDR3 DNA reads TGTGCCAGCAGTCAGACAGCGAACTATGGCTACACCTTC. Encoded protein: CASSQTANYGYTF.

The chain is built from TRBV29-1 and TRBJ2-7; 8 bases are a match to TRBD1. CDR1 is SQVTM, CDR2 ANQGSEA, per germline. With 0 bases clipped from V and 3 bases from J, the junction kept 7 bases outside the gene matches. CDR3 length equals 15 residues. The CDR3 loop reads CSVEDWGQDLYEQYF. As DNA, the CDR3 is TGCAGCGTTGAAGATTGGGGACAGGATCTCTACGAGCAGTACTTC.

This clone came up a few times. This chain joins TRBV9 and TRBJ1-2; 7 nucleotides agree with TRBD1. The CDR3 runs 15 residues. V shed 5 bases, J shed 4 bases, and the junction held 11 bases outside the gene matches. Per the germline V gene, CDR1 is SGDLS and CDR2 is YYNGEE. CDR3 amino acids: CASSTQGGFSYGYTF. CDR3 coding DNA: TGTGCCAGCAGTACTCAGGGGGGCTTCAGCTATGGCTACACCTTC.

The V and J genes are TRBV18 and TRBJ1-5, with TRBD1 identical over 7 bases. Trimming at V came to 5 bases and at J to 3 bases, leaving 7 bases not matched to a gene. The length of the CDR3 is 15 residues. Germline CDR1 KGHSH, CDR2 LQKENI. CDR3 loop: CASSEQGNLNQPQHF. The CDR3 DNA reads as TGTGCCAGCTCAGAACAGGGGAACCTCAATCAGCCCCAGCATTTT.

The chain links TRBV4-1 to TRBJ2-1; tentative D call: TRBD1 (6 bases). The CDR3 runs to 14 residues. The V gene's germline CDR1 is MGHRA and CDR2 YSYEKL. V lost 4 bases and J 6 bases, leaving 13 bases between the germline ends. The CDR3, as DNA: TGCGCCAGCAGCCCCCAGGGACATACCAATGAGCAGTTCTTC. Translated: CASSPQGHTNEQFF.

The chain couples TRBV10-3 to TRBJ2-7, with 11 bases that match TRBD1. V shed 6 bases and J 6 bases; nucleotides not matched to a gene: 4. Germline V lookup: CDR1 ENHRY, CDR2 SYGVKD. CDR3 size: 13 residues. The CDR3 DNA follows: TGTGCCATCAGACCCGGGACAGGGGGCGAGCAGTACTTC. Its translation is CAIRPGTGGEQYF.

This clone was seen more than once but under ten times. The chain employs TRBV6-1 and TRBJ2-1; the D gene is possibly TRBD1 (5 bases). Germline V CDR1 and CDR2: MNHNS, SASEGT. This CDR3 comprises 15 residues. V was clipped by 4 bases and J by 0 bases, with 10 bases between them. The CDR3 nucleotides read TGTGCCAGCAGTGCCCGACAGTTCTCCTACAATGAGCAGTTCTTC. Protein sequence: CASSARQFSYNEQFF.

The chain combines TRBV11-2 with TRBJ2-7; D might be TRBD1 or TRBD2, each matching 5 bases. V was trimmed by 5 bases and J by 0 bases, leaving 14 bases between them. Looked up from germline, CDR1 is SGHAT and CDR2 is FQNNGV. This CDR3 is 15 amino acids long. The chain's CDR3 is CASSPAAGGSYEQYF. In nucleotides, the CDR3 is TGTGCCAGCAGCCCCGCGGCTGGGGGCTCCTACGAGCAGTACTTC.

The chain recombines TRBV6-1 with TRBJ2-7; weak D call: TRBD2 (5 bases). This CDR3 region has 14 residues. The germline V gene has CDR1 MNHNS and CDR2 SASEGT. Trimming shortened V by 2 bases and J by 0 bases, and 8 bases separated the two germline ends. CDR3 region: CASSEQLASYEQYF. CDR3 sequence (DNA): TGTGCCAGCAGTGAACAGCTAGCCTCCTACGAGCAGTACTTC.

The chain uses TRBV9 and TRBJ1-2; no clear D. Trimming shortened V by 4 bases and J by 7 bases, and 14 bases separated the two germline ends. This CDR3 spans 13 amino acids. The germline CDR1 and CDR2 sequences are SGDLS and YYNGEE. The CDR3 DNA sequence: TGTGCCAGCAGCACCCGGTCGGAGGGTGGCTACACCTTC. As protein: CASSTRSEGGYTF.

V is TRBV5-1 and J is TRBJ2-1, with D tentatively TRBD2 (6 bases). The CDR3 contains 16 residues. Germline V gives CDR1 SGHRS, CDR2 YFSETQ. With 4 bases removed from V and 1 base from J, the gap between germline ends came to 15 bases. The CDR3 DNA is TGCGCCAGCAGCCCTCGACCCGGGGGTTCCTACAATGAGCAGTTCTTC. It codes for CASSPRPGGSYNEQFF.

CDR3 in amino acids: CASSITSGSSYEQYF. In nucleotides, the CDR3 is TGCGCCAGCAGCATCACTAGCGGGAGCTCCTACGAGCAGTACTTC. The chain has TRBV5-1 and TRBJ2-7; 11 bases are shared with TRBD2. The ends lost 4 bases at V and 0 bases at J; junction bases unmatched: 3. The CDR3 contains 15 residues. The germline V gene has CDR1 SGHRS and CDR2 YFSETQ. The full variable domain, completed using reference TRBV5-1 and TRBJ2-7, is KAGVTQTPRYLIKTRGQQVTLSCSPISGHRSVSWYQQTPGQGLQFLFEYFSETQRNKGNFPGRFSGRQFSNSRSEMNVSTLELGDSALYLCASSITSGSSYEQYFGPGTRLTVT.

V usage is TRBV7-2 and J usage is TRBJ2-7; D tentatively fits TRBD1 or TRBD2 (5 bases each). Trimming cost V 0 bases and J 4 bases, with 10 bases left between them. Germline V gene sequence: CDR1 SGHTA, CDR2 FQGNSA. CDR3 length equals 14 residues. CDR3 DNA sequence: TGTGCCAGCAGCTTAGCACGGGGCGGGTACGAGCAGTACTTC. Translated: CASSLARGGYEQYF.